This T cell receptor (beta chain) was identified during a study of blood T cells in healthy people across ages. Whole-study findings and limits: Naive and antigen-experienced cells could not be conclusively compared, given unsorted PBMCs.

Germline loops: CDR1 SGHRS, CDR2 YFSETQ. With 4 bases clipped from V and 3 bases from J, the junction kept 3 bases outside the gene matches. The CDR3 loop spans 14 amino acids. Turning to this clonotype: Its antigen remains unknown.

A sample-barcoded 5' primer and a J-beta primer mix were used in a second PCR of roughly 7 to 11 cycles. TCRdb used MiXCR to reprocess the 5' RACE reads, holding one entry per CDR3 protein. Of roughly 650,000 distinct CDR3 sequences in the sample, about 30% were seen once. Input material: blood. The source of this sequence is an elderly woman in good health. The rearrangement uses TRBV5-1 and TRBJ1-1; 10 nucleotides line up with TRBD1. The CDR3 nucleotides are TGCGCCAGCAGCGGCGGGACAGGGGACACTGAAGCTTTCTTT. It encodes CASSGGTGDTEAFF.